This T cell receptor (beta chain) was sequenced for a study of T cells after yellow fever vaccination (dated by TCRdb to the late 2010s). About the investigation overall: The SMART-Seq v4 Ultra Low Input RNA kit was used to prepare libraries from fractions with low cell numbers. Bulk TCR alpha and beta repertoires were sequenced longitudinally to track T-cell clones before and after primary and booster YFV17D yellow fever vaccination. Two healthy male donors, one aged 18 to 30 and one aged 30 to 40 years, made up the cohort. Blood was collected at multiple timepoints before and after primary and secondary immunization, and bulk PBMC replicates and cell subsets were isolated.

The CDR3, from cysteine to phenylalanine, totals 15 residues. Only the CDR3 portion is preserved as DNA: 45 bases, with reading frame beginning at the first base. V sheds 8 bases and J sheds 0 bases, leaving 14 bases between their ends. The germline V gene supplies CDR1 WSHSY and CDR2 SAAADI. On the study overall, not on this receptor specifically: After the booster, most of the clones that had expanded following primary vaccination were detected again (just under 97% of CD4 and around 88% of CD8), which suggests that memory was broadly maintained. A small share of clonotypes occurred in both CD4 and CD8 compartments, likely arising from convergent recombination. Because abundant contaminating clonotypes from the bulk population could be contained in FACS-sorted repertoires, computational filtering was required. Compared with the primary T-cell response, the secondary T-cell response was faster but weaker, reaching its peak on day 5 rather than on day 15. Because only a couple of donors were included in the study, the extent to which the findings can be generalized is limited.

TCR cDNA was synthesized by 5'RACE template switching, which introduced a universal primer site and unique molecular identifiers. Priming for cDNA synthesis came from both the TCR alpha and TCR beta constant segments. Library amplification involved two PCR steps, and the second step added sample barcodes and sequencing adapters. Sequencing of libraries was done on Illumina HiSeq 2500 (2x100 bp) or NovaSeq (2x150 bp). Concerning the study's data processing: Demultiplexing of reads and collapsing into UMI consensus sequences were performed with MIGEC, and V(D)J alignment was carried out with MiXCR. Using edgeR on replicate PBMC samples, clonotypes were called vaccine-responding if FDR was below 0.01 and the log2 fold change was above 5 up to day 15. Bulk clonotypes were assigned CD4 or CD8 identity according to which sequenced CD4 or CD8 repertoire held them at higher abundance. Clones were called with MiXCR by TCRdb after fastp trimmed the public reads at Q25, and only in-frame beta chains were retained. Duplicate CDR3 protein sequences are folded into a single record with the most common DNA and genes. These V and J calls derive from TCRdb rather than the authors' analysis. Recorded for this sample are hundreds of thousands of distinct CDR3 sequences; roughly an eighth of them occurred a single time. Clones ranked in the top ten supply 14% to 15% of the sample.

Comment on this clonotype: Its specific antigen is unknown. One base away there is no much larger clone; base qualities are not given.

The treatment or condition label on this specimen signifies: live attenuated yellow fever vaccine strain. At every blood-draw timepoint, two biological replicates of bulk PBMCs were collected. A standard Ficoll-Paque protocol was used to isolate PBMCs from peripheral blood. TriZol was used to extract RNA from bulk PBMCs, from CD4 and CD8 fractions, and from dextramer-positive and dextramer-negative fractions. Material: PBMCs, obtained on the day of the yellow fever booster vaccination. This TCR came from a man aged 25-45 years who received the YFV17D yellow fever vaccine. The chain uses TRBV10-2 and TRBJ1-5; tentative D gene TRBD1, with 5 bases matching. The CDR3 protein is CASQGRGDSNQPQHF. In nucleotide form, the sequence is TGCGCCAGCCAAGGACGGGGCGATAGCAATCAGCCCCAGCATTTT.